This entry features one T cell receptor (beta chain) sequence. The germline V and J ends were trimmed by 1 base and 2 bases, with 10 bases remaining between them. The germline V gene has CDR1 LGHNA and CDR2 YNFKEQ. The CDR3 loop spans 15 amino acids. Method: immunoSEQ multiplex PCR; TCRdb's copy keeps in-frame clones and lacks some. The repertoire holds some 74,000 clones, with around 97% as singletons. This specimen comes from a study of technical replicates of blood from a handful of donors. The clonotype comes from a human donor in good health. This rearrangement joins TRBV4-2 to TRBJ2-3; maybe TRBD2 (6 bases). Sequencing was carried out using T cells isolated from PBMCs. The CDR3 bases are TGTGCCAGCAGCCAAGCGGGAGATAACACAGATACGCAGTATTTT. This encodes CASSQAGDNTDTQYF.